This T cell receptor beta chain emerged from a study of control samples from healthy donors and cancer patients. Using immunoSEQ multiplex PCR, the repertoire was profiled, and TCRdb retains in-frame clones only, with some absent. This table holds 130,000 to 150,000 clones, around 94% found once. This CDR3 has 13 amino acids. The chain is built from TRBV21-1 and TRBJ2-7. TRBV21-1 is recorded as a pseudogene. Material for sequencing was PBMCs. The TCR comes from a man aged 55 to 70 with colorectal cancer. CDR3 nucleotide sequence: TGTGCCAGCAGCCCCGGGACGTCTTACGAGCAGTACTTC. It is translated as CASSPGTSYEQYF.